Below, one T cell receptor beta chain is given with its context. As yet, its antigen is unknown. These data come from a study of cytomegalovirus exposure and HLA in healthy donors. Notes on the study in general: Later examination showed HLA-associated TCR beta chains had greater clonal expansion than equally common others.

PCR primers comprised 60 Vbeta and 13 Jbeta primers. How the authors handled the data: An analysis performed later counted about 80 million unique TCR beta chains (roughly 10 million of them shared). Assay used: immunoSEQ multiplex PCR; TCRdb lists only in-frame clones, some missing. V and J calls and clone size come straight from that table; D and trimming were deduced from the DNA. Its listing shows about 110,000 clones. Sequencing was performed on PBMCs. The receptor was isolated from a man aged 25 to 45 in good health and CMV-seronegative.

The DNA for the CDR3 is TGCGCCAGCAGCCAGGGCCTTTGGGAGGACACTGAAGCTTTCTTT. Translating gives CASSQGLWEDTEAFF. The chain carries TRBV4-3 and TRBJ1-1; D unclear. The CDR3 sequence is 15 residues long. The ends were cut back, 3 bases at V and 3 bases at J, with 14 bases in the middle. Per the germline V gene, CDR1 is LGHNA and CDR2 is YSLEER.